Following are 2 T cell receptor beta chains from one sample sequenced in a study of T cells in localized non-small cell lung cancer. Measured with immunoSEQ multiplex PCR; TCRdb has only the in-frame clones, and not every one. The table has 50,000 to 65,000 clones, around 80% seen once. The sequencing used PBMCs, collected before any cancer treatment. These receptors all come from a woman aged 35 to 69 with stage II lung adenocarcinoma.

The J gene is TRBJ1-4, the V gene TRBV2, with 10 bases matching TRBD1. V lost 8 bases to trimming and J lost 2 bases; unmatched junction nucleotides: 8. The CDR3 totals 16 residues. CDR1 is SNHLY and CDR2 is FYNNEI in the germline V gene. As DNA, the CDR3 is TGTGCCAGCGACAGGGGGCGAGGCAGCACTAATGAAAAACTGTTTTTT. Encoded protein: CASDRGRGSTNEKLFF.

The chain uses TRBV12-5 and TRBJ2-5, with D possibly TRBD2 on 6 matching bases. CDR3 size: 15 residues. V lost 0 bases and J 3 bases, leaving 11 bases between the germline ends. Germline CDR1 and CDR2: LGHNT and FRNRAP. Written as DNA, the CDR3 is TGTGCTAGTGGTTTGGTACCCCCGGGGGAAGAGACCCAGTACTTC. This encodes CASGLVPPGEETQYF.